The clone carrying this T cell receptor beta chain was picked up a small number of times. This sample was taken from a study of cytomegalovirus exposure and HLA in healthy donors. The PCR made use of 60 Vbeta and 13 Jbeta primers. Data came from immunoSEQ multiplex PCR; TCRdb stores just in-frame clones and leaves some out. Among 120,000 or so clones listed, 79% were seen once. Input material: PBMCs. The receptor comes from a young man in good health and CMV-seropositive.

CDR3 sequence (DNA): TGTGCCAGCAGCTTGGCCCCGGGGAGCTCCTACGAGCAGTACTTC. It is translated as CASSLAPGSSYEQYF. This chain joins TRBV5-6 and TRBJ2-7; possible D gene TRBD2, 5 bases. Trimming left V 0 bases short and J 0 bases short, with 10 bases between. The CDR3 extends over 15 amino acids. Germline-derived CDR1 and CDR2 are SGHDT and YYEEEE.